The subject of this entry is one T cell receptor (beta chain). Its matching antigen is unknown. The data derive from a study of persistence of HIV-infected CD4 T cells. Across the study: Isolated cells were CMV- and HIV-1 Gag-responding CD4+ T cells. A median of roughly 8 years of suppressive ART preceded sampling.

Cells were stimulated with overlapping HIV-1 Gag 15-mer peptides. Memory cells lacking CD40L and CD69 with high CD45RO were sorted. This was the immunoSEQ version 4 assay in survey mode. TCRdb's table, derived via immunoSEQ multiplex PCR, lists solely in-frame clones and lacks some. The table has some 58,000 clones, about four fifths seen once; the top ten hold under 2%. The receptor's source is an adult man with HIV who was CMV-seropositive. Material: CD4+ T cells sorted from PBMCs after approximately 20-hour stimulation, obtained from a patient who received antiretroviral therapy.

The DNA for the CDR3 is TGTGCCAGCAGCGGGATAGGGACGCCGAACACCGGGGAGCTGTTTTTT. It yields the protein CASSGIGTPNTGELFF. This chain uses TRBV7-8 with TRBJ2-2, with D perhaps being TRBD1 or TRBD2 (5 bases each). V shed 5 bases and J shed 0 bases, with 13 bases lying between them. Germline V CDR1 and CDR2: SGHVS, FQNEAQ. CDR3 length equals 16 residues.